The subject of this entry is one TCR beta chain. These data belong to a study of blood T cell repertoires in COVID-19. Study in general: Material from acute and convalescent COVID-19 was sourced from the United States, Italy and Spain. Sources were T cells, B-cell-depleted T cells, or PBMCs; the material itself was cDNA or gDNA.

The CDR3 is 14 amino acids. V lost 5 bases to trimming and J lost 2 bases; unmatched junction nucleotides: 5. Germline loops: CDR1 SEHNR, CDR2 FQNEAQ (reference sequence). In the original workflow: From reference gene primer amplification, estimates of nucleated cell counts were derived. The method was immunoSEQ multiplex PCR; TCRdb's version includes in-frame clones alone and lacks a portion of them. That table gives V, J and clone size, and the DNA gave D and trimming. The top ten hold less than 15% of the sample, which has about 280,000 clones, 85% seen once. The V call is TRBV7-9, the J call TRBJ2-7; the match to TRBD1 covers 8 bases. Sequenced input: peripheral blood. The source of this sequence is a human donor in a cohort sampled during active COVID-19. The CDR3, as DNA: TGTGCCAGCAGCCGGGACAGGAGTCCCTACGAGCAGTACTTC. The encoded protein is CASSRDRSPYEQYF.